This is a list of T cell receptor beta chains from one sample in a study of cytomegalovirus exposure and HLA in healthy donors. Only in-frame clones appear in the TCRdb table, and some are missing; sequencing was by immunoSEQ multiplex PCR. This sample has roughly 66,000 clones, with around 77% found just once. Sequencing was carried out using PBMCs. Receptors originate from a man in his fifties or sixties in good health and CMV-seronegative. Each CDR3 is given with its conserved first and last residue. The D gene is left open where the match is weak. The size of a clone is reported for some rows only, either as once, few or many, or as a class for expanded clones.

J gene,D gene,V gene,clone size,CDR3 protein,CDR3 DNA
TRBJ1-4,TRBD1,TRBV7-9,-,CASSLRGTGGSEKLFF,TGTGCCAGCAGCTTGAGGGGGACAGGGGGTTCGGAAAAACTGTTTTTT
TRBJ2-1,TRBD2,TRBV27,once,CASSQKVLAAPYEQFF,TGTGCCAGCAGTCAAAAGGTCCTAGCGGCTCCGTATGAGCAGTTCTTC
TRBJ1-4,TRBD1,TRBV4-2,-,CASSQPDRGSEKLFF,TGTGCCAGCAGCCAGCCAGACAGGGGTAGTGAAAAACTGTTTTTT
TRBJ2-1,TRBD2,TRBV6-1,few,CASSEGGSGANEQFF,TGTGCCAGCAGTGAAGGGGGTAGCGGGGCCAATGAGCAGTTCTTC
TRBJ2-3,-,TRBV2,-,CASKGSGSDTQYF,TGTGCCAGCAAAGGGAGTGGCTCAGATACGCAGTATTTT
TRBJ2-2,TRBD2,TRBV5-6,few,CASSLRTSGANTGELFF,TGTGCCAGCAGCCTCCGGACTAGCGGGGCGAACACCGGGGAGCTGTTTTTT
TRBJ1-2,-,TRBV2,-,CASSYPGSGNYGYTF,TGTGCCAGCAGCTACCCCGGGTCGGGAAACTATGGCTACACCTTC
TRBJ1-2,-,TRBV28,-,CASSLPAGVGGYTF,TGTGCCAGCAGTTTACCCGCAGGGGTTGGTGGCTACACCTTC
TRBJ2-2,TRBD1,TRBV5-1,-,CASSIGGQPTGELFF,TGCGCCAGCAGCATAGGGGGACAGCCCACCGGGGAGCTGTTTTTT
TRBJ1-1,-,TRBV6-5,-,CASSYSITATEAFF,TGTGCCAGCAGTTACTCGATTACAGCCACTGAAGCTTTCTTT
TRBJ1-4,-,TRBV18,few,CASSPPGTNLFF,TGTGCCAGCTCACCCCCCGGGACAAATCTGTTTTTT
TRBJ1-2,-,TRBV29-1,-,CSVGGGGGNYGYTF,TGCAGCGTTGGAGGGGGAGGGGGTAACTATGGCTACACCTTC
TRBJ1-5,TRBD1,TRBV29-1,-,CSVTTGTGNQPQHF,TGCAGCGTCACCACAGGGACAGGGAATCAGCCCCAGCATTTT
TRBJ1-1,TRBD1,TRBV6-1,-,CASSDTGVTEAFF,TGTGCCAGCAGTGATACAGGGGTAACTGAAGCTTTCTTT
TRBJ2-7,-,TRBV30,-,CAWSVLGPGEQYF,TGTGCCTGGAGTGTACTAGGCCCAGGCGAGCAGTACTTC
TRBJ2-7,-,TRBV5-5,few,CASSQGTVRLTYEQYF,TGTGCCAGCAGCCAGGGGACCGTCCGTCTCACCTACGAGCAGTACTTC
TRBJ2-5,-,TRBV12-5,-,CASGLSGRETQYF,TGTGCTAGTGGTTTATCAGGGCGAGAGACCCAGTACTTC
TRBJ2-3,TRBD2,TRBV28,-,CASSLFAGGLSGDTDTQYF,TGTGCCAGCAGTTTATTTGCGGGAGGGCTCTCCGGGGACACAGATACGCAGTATTTT
TRBJ2-3,-,TRBV28,-,CASSLQADPADTQYF,TGTGCCAGCAGTTTGCAGGCCGATCCGGCAGATACGCAGTATTTT
TRBJ2-1,TRBD1,TRBV18,-,CASSPEQGNEQFF,TGTGCCAGCTCACCCGAACAGGGGAATGAGCAGTTCTTC
TRBJ2-1,-,TRBV6-5,-,CAGSYGEEDEQFF,TGTGCCGGCAGTTATGGTGAGGAGGATGAGCAGTTCTTC
TRBJ2-7,TRBD1,TRBV18,-,CASSPLQGSGEQYF,TGTGCCAGCTCACCACTACAGGGGTCAGGCGAGCAGTACTTC
TRBJ2-2,TRBD1,TRBV27,-,CASSTRQGAGELFF,TGTGCCAGCAGTACTCGACAGGGCGCCGGGGAGCTGTTTTTT
TRBJ1-1,TRBD1,TRBV7-2,once,CASSPEITRQGEAFF,TGTGCCAGCAGCCCCGAAATCACCCGACAGGGTGAAGCTTTCTTT
TRBJ1-1,TRBD1,TRBV6-5,few,CASSLDRERAFF,TGTGCCAGCAGTTTGGACAGGGAACGAGCTTTCTTT
TRBJ1-1,-,TRBV6-5,-,CASSYSGLNTEAFF,TGTGCCAGCAGTTACAGCGGTTTGAACACTGAAGCTTTCTTT
TRBJ2-7,TRBD2,TRBV25-1,once,CASSIGTSGNDEQYF,TGTGCCAGCAGTATAGGGACTAGCGGGAACGACGAGCAGTACTTC
TRBJ1-1,-,TRBV7-2,few,CASSLGPHQQAFF,TGTGCCAGCAGCTTAGGGCCCCACCAACAAGCTTTCTTT
TRBJ1-2,TRBD1,TRBV6-5,-,CASSYSDRGDYGYTF,TGTGCCAGCAGTTATTCCGACAGGGGAGACTATGGCTACACCTTC
TRBJ2-7,-,TRBV4-3,few,CASSRTGSYEQYF,TGCGCCAGCAGCCGTACGGGGAGCTACGAGCAGTACTTC
TRBJ1-4,-,TRBV18,-,CASSPQTAGATNEKLFF,TGTGCCAGCTCACCACAGACAGCAGGGGCAACTAATGAAAAACTGTTTTTT
TRBJ2-4,-,TRBV11-2,-,CASSSLKGGKNIQYF,TGTGCCAGCAGCTCGTTGAAAGGGGGCAAAAACATTCAGTACTTC
TRBJ1-4,-,TRBV30,-,CAWSVRRNEKLFF,TGTGCCTGGAGTGTACGGAGGAATGAAAAACTGTTTTTT
TRBJ2-3,-,TRBV7-3,-,CASSPDYSDTQYF,TGTGCCAGCAGCCCCGACTATTCAGATACGCAGTATTTT
TRBJ1-5,-,TRBV27,once,CASRMGGPNQPQHF,TGTGCCAGCAGGATGGGGGGGCCTAATCAGCCCCAGCATTTT
TRBJ2-1,-,TRBV4-3,-,CASRQDGAGSYNEQFF,TGCGCCAGCAGACAAGACGGCGCAGGCTCCTACAATGAGCAGTTCTTC
TRBJ1-2,-,TRBV19,-,CASSIVQPLRDGYTF,TGTGCCAGTAGTATAGTACAACCCCTCCGGGATGGCTACACCTTC
TRBJ1-1,-,TRBV14,once,CASSQGVNTEAFF,TGTGCCAGCAGCCAAGGCGTAAACACTGAAGCTTTCTTT
TRBJ1-5,-,TRBV29-1,-,CSVASRDNQPQHF,TGCAGCGTTGCTTCCAGGGACAATCAGCCCCAGCATTTT
TRBJ1-5,TRBD1,TRBV6-1,once,CASSEPPGQVDQPQHF,TGTGCCAGCAGTGAACCACCGGGACAGGTTGATCAGCCCCAGCATTTT
TRBJ2-2,TRBD2,TRBV6-6,-,CASSLAGNTGELFF,TGTGCCAGCAGCCTAGCGGGCAACACCGGGGAGCTGTTTTTT
TRBJ1-1,-,TRBV7-3,-,CASSPQSEMNTEAFF,TGTGCCAGCAGCCCCCAATCCGAGATGAACACTGAAGCTTTCTTT
TRBJ2-1,TRBD2,TRBV29-1,-,CSVRLAGGPTPLF,TGCAGCGTTCGACTAGCGGGAGGACCAACCCCTCTCTTC
TRBJ2-7,-,TRBV20-1,-,CSARYTYEQYF,TGCAGTGCTAGGTATACATACGAGCAGTACTTC
TRBJ1-2,-,TRBV10-2,-,CASSVDRTGGYTF,TGCGCCAGCAGCGTCGACAGGACGGGGGGCTACACCTTC
TRBJ2-5,-,TRBV5-1,-,CASSAGLQETQYF,TGCGCCAGCAGCGCGGGACTGCAAGAGACCCAGTACTTC
TRBJ1-2,-,TRBV30,-,CAGTREYGYTF,TGTGCTGGTACCAGGGAATATGGCTACACCTTC
TRBJ1-5,TRBD1,TRBV5-4,once,CASSWDRNEPQHF,TGTGCCAGCAGCTGGGACAGGAATGAGCCCCAGCATTTT
TRBJ2-2,TRBD1,TRBV6-4,-,CASRGQGNTGELFF,TGTGCCAGCAGGGGACAGGGGAACACCGGGGAGCTGTTTTTT
TRBJ2-3,-,TRBV25-1,-,CASSDFLGLFDTQYF,TGTGCCAGCAGTGATTTTTTGGGCCTGTTTGATACGCAGTATTTT
TRBJ2-3,-,TRBV18,-,CASSPPIRGTDTQYF,TGTGCCAGCTCACCACCGATCCGGGGCACAGATACGCAGTATTTT
TRBJ2-5,TRBD2,TRBV7-6,-,CASSLVGLAGVGETQYF,TGTGCCAGCAGCTTAGTGGGACTAGCGGGAGTAGGTGAGACCCAGTACTTC
TRBJ1-2,-,TRBV27,-,CASSTGYGYTF,TGTGCCAGCAGCACAGGTTATGGCTACACCTTC
TRBJ2-7,TRBD2,TRBV30,few,CAWSKRLAGHEQYF,TGTGCCTGGAGCAAGAGACTAGCGGGACATGAGCAGTACTTC
TRBJ1-2,-,TRBV30,-,CAWSRREGFGYTF,TGTGCCTGGAGTCGAAGGGAGGGGTTCGGCTACACCTTC
TRBJ1-1,-,TRBV2,once,CASSSRLGDGNTEAFF,TGTGCCAGCAGTTCCCGACTCGGCGACGGGAACACTGAAGCTTTCTTT
TRBJ1-1,TRBD1,TRBV20-1,-,CSARDRMRPFF,TGCAGTGCCAGGGACAGAATGAGGCCTTTCTTT
TRBJ2-2,TRBD1,TRBV7-3,-,CASSPRQGATGELFF,TGTGCCAGCAGCCCCCGGCAGGGGGCGACCGGGGAGCTGTTTTTT
TRBJ1-1,TRBD1,TRBV5-1,-,CASSTGQGLYTEAFF,TGCGCCAGCAGCACCGGACAGGGGTTGTACACTGAAGCTTTCTTT
TRBJ1-2,-,TRBV5-1,-,CASSLAPTVNYGYTF,TGCGCCAGCAGCCTCGCACCTACGGTCAATTATGGCTACACCTTC